These 16 T cell receptor beta chains were all obtained from the same sample, sequenced in a study of blood T cell repertoires in COVID-19. Here immunoSEQ multiplex PCR was the method, and the copy in TCRdb shows in-frame clones only, minus some. Here the sample spans 240,000 or so clones, roughly 76% being singletons. The specimen sequenced was peripheral blood. The receptors shown here come from a woman of 80 years or more with COVID-19, enrolled during active disease.

This chain joins TRBV7-2 and TRBJ1-1; D uncertain. The germline V and J ends were trimmed by 5 bases and 0 bases, with 10 bases remaining between them. This CDR3 region has 14 residues. Per the germline V gene, CDR1 is SGHTA and CDR2 is FQGNSA. The CDR3 nucleotides read TGTGCCAGCAGCGGCAGACTAATGAACACTGAAGCTTTCTTT. Its translation is CASSGRLMNTEAFF.

This clone has a single count. The gene calls are TRBV5-1 and TRBJ1-2; TRBD1 aligns across 9 bases. The CDR3 runs to 15 residues. Germline V CDR1 and CDR2: SGHRS, YFSETQ. The ends lost 4 bases at V and 7 bases at J; junction bases unmatched: 11. CDR3 in amino acids: CASSPGSTGGFGYTF. The CDR3 DNA reads as TGCGCCAGCAGCCCGGGAAGTACAGGGGGCTTTGGCTACACCTTC.

With regard to this clone: This specimen includes other DNA sequences encoding the same CDR3. The chain combines TRBV6-5 with TRBJ1-1; unclear D gene. Trimming took 0 bases from V and 1 from J, leaving 9 bases between them. Germline CDR1 MNHEY, CDR2 SVGAGI. The length of the CDR3 is 15 residues. DNA of the CDR3: TGTGCCAGCAGTTACTCGAGAGCATCGAACACTGAAGCTTTCTTT. This translates into CASSYSRASNTEAFF.

The CDR3 protein is CAIARASGGNQETQYF. The CDR3 DNA sequence: TGTGCCATCGCCCGGGCTAGCGGGGGGAACCAAGAGACCCAGTACTTC. The genes are TRBV10-3 and TRBJ2-5, with TRBD2 matching over 11 bases. This CDR3 is built from 16 residues. The junction had 8 bases not matched to a gene; V was cut back by 8 bases and J by 0 bases. Germline CDR1 and CDR2: ENHRY and SYGVKD.

The chain joins TRBV9 to TRBJ2-1; 10 bases match TRBD2. The length of the CDR3 is 15 residues. Germline V gives CDR1 SGDLS, CDR2 YYNGEE. Trimming took 3 bases from V and 9 from J; bases not matched to a gene: 9. As DNA, the CDR3 is TGTGCCAGCAGCGGGCCCAGCGGGGGGGCCGCTGAGCAGTTCTTC. Residues: CASSGPSGGAAEQFF.

The genes are TRBV10-2 and TRBJ1-5, with a tentative D call TRBD1 (6 bases). Germline assignment: CDR1 WSHSY and CDR2 SAAADI. V was pared by 2 bases and J by 2 bases, with 13 bases between. This CDR3 has 16 amino acids. CDR3 in amino acids: CASSERGGSGNQPQHF. The DNA for the CDR3 is TGCGCCAGCAGTGAGAGGGGGGGGTCGGGCAATCAGCCCCAGCATTTT.

In this sample, this clone turned up once. The chain has TRBV25-1 and TRBJ2-7; D might be TRBD2 (5 bases). V was shortened by 2 bases and J by 6 bases, with 17 bases between the two germline ends. Germline CDR1 reads MGHDK; CDR2 reads SYGVNS. The length of the CDR3 is 15 residues. CDR3 protein: CASSEREGEVAEQYF. In nucleotides, the CDR3 is TGTGCCAGCAGTGAAAGAGAGGGAGAGGTCGCCGAGCAGTACTTC.

This chain joins TRBV19 and TRBJ2-2, with TRBD2 matching over 10 bases. The ends lost 0 bases at V and 6 bases at J; junction bases unmatched: 7. CDR3 length: 17 amino acids. Looked up from germline, CDR1 is LNHDA and CDR2 is SQIVND (reference sequence). In DNA, the CDR3 is TGTGCCAGTAGTATAGATCCTAGCGGGAGTCAGGCCGGGGAGCTGTTTTTT. It is translated as CASSIDPSGSQAGELFF.

The rearrangement links TRBV30 to TRBJ1-5, with D possibly TRBD1 on 5 matching bases. The CDR3 is made up of 13 amino acids. In germline, CDR1 is GTSNPN, CDR2 SVGIG (reference sequence). V lost 1 base to trimming and J lost 5 bases, with 9 bases between them. CDR3 residues: CAWSGREDQPQHF. The CDR3 bases are TGTGCCTGGAGTGGCAGGGAGGATCAGCCCCAGCATTTT.

The chain carries TRBV4-3 and TRBJ2-7; TRBD1 might be the D (5 bases). The germline V gene has CDR1 LGHNA and CDR2 YSLEER. The V gene lost 2 bases and the J gene lost 0 bases, with 11 bases spanning the gap. This CDR3 is built from 15 residues. The CDR3 nucleotides read TGCGCCAGCAGCCAACAGGGCGGTTACTCCTACGAGCAGTACTTC. Translation: CASSQQGGYSYEQYF.

The V call is TRBV9, the J call TRBJ2-3; maybe TRBD2 (5 bases). V was trimmed by 3 bases and J by 5 bases, leaving 16 bases between them. From germline, CDR1 is SGDLS and CDR2 YYNGEE. The length of the CDR3 is 15 residues. The DNA for the CDR3 is TGTGCCAGCAGCGAATCCATAGGACGGGGAGATACGCAGTATTTT. It codes for CASSESIGRGDTQYF.

This clone came up a few times. V usage is TRBV10-1 and J usage is TRBJ2-2; D is uncertain. The CDR3 has 13 amino acids. CDR1 is WNHNN, CDR2 SYGVQD, per germline (reference sequence). V was clipped by 6 bases and J by 0 bases, with 5 bases between them. CDR3 region: CASSLSNTGELFF. The CDR3 bases are TGCGCCAGCAGCCTATCGAACACCGGGGAGCTGTTTTTT.

This clone appeared a few times. J is TRBJ1-5 and V is TRBV7-2; 11 bases fit TRBD1. The germline gives CDR1 SGHTA, CDR2 FQGNSA. The ends lost 6 bases at V and 6 bases at J; junction bases unmatched: 7. The CDR3 spans 15 residues. The CDR3 nucleotides read TGTGCCAGCAGTCCCGGACAGGGGGCGGCTCAGCCCCAGCATTTT. This encodes CASSPGQGAAQPQHF.

This clone appeared once. The chain recombines TRBV4-2 with TRBJ2-3; the match to TRBD2 covers 10 bases. Trimming took 1 base from V and 3 from J; bases not matched to a gene: 10. The CDR3 covers 18 residues. In germline, CDR1 is LGHNA, CDR2 YNFKEQ. In nucleotides, the CDR3 is TGTGCCAGCAGCCAAGCCCACGGCCTAGCGGGAGTAACAGATACGCAGTATTTT. This translates into CASSQAHGLAGVTDTQYF.

The J gene is TRBJ2-3, the V gene TRBV19, with 9 positions matching TRBD2. V lost 5 bases and J lost 2; bases outside the gene matches: 5. There are 15 residues in the CDR3. Germline V lookup: CDR1 LNHDA, CDR2 SQIVND (reference sequence). The DNA for the CDR3 is TGTGCCAGTAGTTTTGCTAGCGGGACCACAGATACGCAGTATTTT. As protein: CASSFASGTTDTQYF.

The chain couples TRBV5-1 to TRBJ1-1; D gene ambiguous. The CDR3 length is 15 residues. V lost 2 bases and J 1 base, leaving 12 bases between the germline ends. Germline V gives CDR1 SGHRS, CDR2 YFSETQ. The CDR3, as DNA: TGCGCCAGCAGCTTTACTGACATAGGGAACACTGAAGCTTTCTTT. Encoded protein: CASSFTDIGNTEAFF.